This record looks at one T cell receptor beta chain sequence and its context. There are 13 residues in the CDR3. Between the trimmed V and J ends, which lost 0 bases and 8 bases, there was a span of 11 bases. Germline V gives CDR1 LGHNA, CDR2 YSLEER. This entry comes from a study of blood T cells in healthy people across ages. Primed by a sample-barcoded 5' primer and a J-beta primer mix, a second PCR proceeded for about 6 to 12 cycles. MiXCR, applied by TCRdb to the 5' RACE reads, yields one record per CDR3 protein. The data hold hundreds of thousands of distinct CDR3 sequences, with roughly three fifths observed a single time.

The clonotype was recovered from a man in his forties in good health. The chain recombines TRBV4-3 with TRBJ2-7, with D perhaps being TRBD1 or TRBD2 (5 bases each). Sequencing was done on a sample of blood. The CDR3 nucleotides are TGCGCCAGCAGCCAAGATCACGGGGCGCAGCAGTACTTC. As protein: CASSQDHGAQQYF.